This T cell receptor beta chain was recorded in a study of shared clonotypes between healthy human individuals. The trim removed 1 base at V and 7 bases at J, leaving 9 bases unmatched. The CDR3 sequence is 15 residues long. CDR1 LGHNA and CDR2 YSLEER come from the germline V gene. Researchers ran the assay at a deep level. Replicate sorted-subset PCRs were loaded with 150 to 250 ng DNA, 30,000 to 35,000 T cell genomes. Assay used: immunoSEQ multiplex PCR; TCRdb lists only in-frame clones, some missing. This sample has hundreds of thousands of clones, with about 91% found just once. CD45RO-negative, CCR7-positively selected cells formed the naive CD8 fraction, excluding terminally differentiated effector memory CD45RA+ cells.

What was sequenced was naive CD8+ T cells sorted from blood. This sequence joins TRBV4-3 and TRBJ2-7; 8 bases map to TRBD1. The receptor comes from a man aged 25 to 45 in good health. The CDR3 DNA reads as TGCGCCAGCAGCCAAGTCGGGCAGGGGGCAAGGGAGCAGTACTTC. Encoded protein: CASSQVGQGAREQYF.